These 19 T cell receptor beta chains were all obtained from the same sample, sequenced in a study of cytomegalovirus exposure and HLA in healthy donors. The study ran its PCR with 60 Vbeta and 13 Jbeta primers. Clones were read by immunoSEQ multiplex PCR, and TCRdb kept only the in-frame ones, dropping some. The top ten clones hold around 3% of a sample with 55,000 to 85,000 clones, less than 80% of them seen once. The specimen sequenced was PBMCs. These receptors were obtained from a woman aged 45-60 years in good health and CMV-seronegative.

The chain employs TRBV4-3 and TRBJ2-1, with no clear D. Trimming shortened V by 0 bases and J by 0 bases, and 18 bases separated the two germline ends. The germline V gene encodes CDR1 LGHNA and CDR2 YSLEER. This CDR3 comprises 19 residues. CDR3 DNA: TGCGCCAGCAGCCAAGAATCGGTCAGGCAACCCCTCTCCTACAATGAGCAGTTCTTC. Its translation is CASSQESVRQPLSYNEQFF.

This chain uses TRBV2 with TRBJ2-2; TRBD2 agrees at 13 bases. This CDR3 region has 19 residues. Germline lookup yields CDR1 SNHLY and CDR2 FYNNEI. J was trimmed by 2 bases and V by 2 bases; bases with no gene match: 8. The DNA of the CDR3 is TGTGCCAGCAGTGAACCGACTAGCGGGAGGTCCCAAAACACCGGGGAGCTGTTTTTT. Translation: CASSEPTSGRSQNTGELFF.

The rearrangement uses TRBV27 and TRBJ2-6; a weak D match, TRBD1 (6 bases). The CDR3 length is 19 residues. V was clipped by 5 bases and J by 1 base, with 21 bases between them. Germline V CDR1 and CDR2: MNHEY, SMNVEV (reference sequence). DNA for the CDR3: TGTGCCAGCAGTCCCGGACAGCACGTCAGGGAATCTGGGGCCAACGTCCTGACTTTC. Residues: CASSPGQHVRESGANVLTF.

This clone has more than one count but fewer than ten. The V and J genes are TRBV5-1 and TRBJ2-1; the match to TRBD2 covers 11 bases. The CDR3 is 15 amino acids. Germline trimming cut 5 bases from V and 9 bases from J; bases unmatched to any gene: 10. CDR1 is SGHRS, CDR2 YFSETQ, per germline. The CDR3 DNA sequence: TGCGCCAGCAGTTCTGGGAGTCTAGCGGGGGGTGAGCAGTTCTTC. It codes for CASSSGSLAGGEQFF. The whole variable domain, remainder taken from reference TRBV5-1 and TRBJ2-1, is KAGVTQTPRYLIKTRGQQVTLSCSPISGHRSVSWYQQTPGQGLQFLFEYFSETQRNKGNFPGRFSGRQFSNSRSEMNVSTLELGDSALYLCASSSGSLAGGEQFFGPGTRLTVL.

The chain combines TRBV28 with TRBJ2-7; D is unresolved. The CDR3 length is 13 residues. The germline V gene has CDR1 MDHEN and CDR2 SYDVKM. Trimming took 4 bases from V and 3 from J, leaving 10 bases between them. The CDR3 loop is CASSYPGYYEQYF. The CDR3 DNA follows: TGTGCCAGCAGTTACCCGGGTTACTACGAGCAGTACTTC. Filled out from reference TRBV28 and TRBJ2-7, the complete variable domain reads DVKVTQSSRYLVKRTGEKVFLECVQDMDHENMFWYRQDPGLGLRLIYFSYDVKMKEKGDIPEGYSVSREKKERFSLILESASTNQTSMYLCASSYPGYYEQYFGPGTRLTVT.

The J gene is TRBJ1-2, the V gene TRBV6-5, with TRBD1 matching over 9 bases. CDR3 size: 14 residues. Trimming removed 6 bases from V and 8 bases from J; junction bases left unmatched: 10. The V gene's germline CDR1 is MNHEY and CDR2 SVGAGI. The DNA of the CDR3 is TGTGCCAGCAGCCGACCGGGACAGGGCCCGGGCTACACCTTC. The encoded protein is CASSRPGQGPGYTF.

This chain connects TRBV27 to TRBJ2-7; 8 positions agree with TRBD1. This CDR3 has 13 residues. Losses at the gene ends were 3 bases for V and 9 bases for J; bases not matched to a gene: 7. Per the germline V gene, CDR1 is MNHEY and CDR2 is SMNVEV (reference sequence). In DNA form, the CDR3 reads TGTGCCAGCAGTTTTACGGACAGGGCGCCGCAGTACTTC. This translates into CASSFTDRAPQYF.

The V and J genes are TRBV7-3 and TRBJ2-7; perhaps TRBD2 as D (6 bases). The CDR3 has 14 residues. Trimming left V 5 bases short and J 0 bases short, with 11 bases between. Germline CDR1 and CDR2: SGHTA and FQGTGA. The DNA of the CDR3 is TGTGCCAGCAGCCGCGGGGACGACTCCTACGAGCAGTACTTC. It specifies CASSRGDDSYEQYF.

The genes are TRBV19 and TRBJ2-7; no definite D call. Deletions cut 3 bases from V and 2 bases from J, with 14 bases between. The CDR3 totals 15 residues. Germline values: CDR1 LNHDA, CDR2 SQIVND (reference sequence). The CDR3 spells CASSIVATHTYEQYF. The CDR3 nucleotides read TGTGCCAGTAGTATCGTGGCGACACACACCTACGAGCAGTACTTC.

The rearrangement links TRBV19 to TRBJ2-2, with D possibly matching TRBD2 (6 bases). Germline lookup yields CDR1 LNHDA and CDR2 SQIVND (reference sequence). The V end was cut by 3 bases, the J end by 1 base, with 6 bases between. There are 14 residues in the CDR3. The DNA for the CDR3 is TGTGCCAGTAGTATGGGACTGAACACCGGGGAGCTGTTTTTT. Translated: CASSMGLNTGELFF.

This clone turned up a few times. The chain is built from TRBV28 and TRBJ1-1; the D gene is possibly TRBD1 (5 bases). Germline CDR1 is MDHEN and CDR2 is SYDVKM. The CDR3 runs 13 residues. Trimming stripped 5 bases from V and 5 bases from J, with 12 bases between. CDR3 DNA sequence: TGTGCCAGCAGTCCTCCAGGGTTGACTGAAGCTTTCTTT. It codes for CASSPPGLTEAFF.

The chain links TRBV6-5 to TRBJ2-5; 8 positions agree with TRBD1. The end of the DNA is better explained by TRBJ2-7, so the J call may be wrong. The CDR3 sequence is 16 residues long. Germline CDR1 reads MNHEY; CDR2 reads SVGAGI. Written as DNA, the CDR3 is TGTGCCAGCAGTTACTCGATCCAGGGGGCGCAGGTCGAGCAGTACTTC. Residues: CASSYSIQGAQVEQYF.

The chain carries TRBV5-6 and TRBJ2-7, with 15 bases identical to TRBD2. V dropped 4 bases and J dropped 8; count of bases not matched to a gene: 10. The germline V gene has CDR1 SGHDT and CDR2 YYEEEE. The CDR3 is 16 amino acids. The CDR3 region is CASSQGLAGGPTKQYF. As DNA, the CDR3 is TGTGCCAGCAGCCAGGGACTAGCGGGAGGCCCAACCAAGCAGTACTTC.

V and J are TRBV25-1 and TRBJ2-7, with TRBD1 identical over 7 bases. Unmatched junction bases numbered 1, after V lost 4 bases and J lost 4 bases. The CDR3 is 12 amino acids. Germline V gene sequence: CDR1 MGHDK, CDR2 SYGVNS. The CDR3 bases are TGTGCCAGCAGTGTCAGGGGGTACGAGCAGTACTTC. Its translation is CASSVRGYEQYF.

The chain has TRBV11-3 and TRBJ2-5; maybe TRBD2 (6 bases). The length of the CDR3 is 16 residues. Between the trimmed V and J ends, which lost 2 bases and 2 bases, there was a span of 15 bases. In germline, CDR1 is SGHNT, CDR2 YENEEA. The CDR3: CASSLRLGGPQETQYF. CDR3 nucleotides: TGTGCCAGCAGCTTAAGACTAGGAGGGCCTCAAGAGACCCAGTACTTC.

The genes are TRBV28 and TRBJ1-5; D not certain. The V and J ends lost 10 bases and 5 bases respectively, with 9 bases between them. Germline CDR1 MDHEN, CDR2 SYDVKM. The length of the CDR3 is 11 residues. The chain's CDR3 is CATSFHQPQHF. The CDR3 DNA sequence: TGTGCCACCTCTTTCCATCAGCCCCAGCATTTT.

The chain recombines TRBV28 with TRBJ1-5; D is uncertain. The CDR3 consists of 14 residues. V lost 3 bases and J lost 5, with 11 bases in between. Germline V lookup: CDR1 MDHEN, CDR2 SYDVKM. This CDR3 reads CASSFAPEDQPQHF. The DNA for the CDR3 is TGTGCCAGCAGTTTCGCCCCAGAGGATCAGCCCCAGCATTTT.

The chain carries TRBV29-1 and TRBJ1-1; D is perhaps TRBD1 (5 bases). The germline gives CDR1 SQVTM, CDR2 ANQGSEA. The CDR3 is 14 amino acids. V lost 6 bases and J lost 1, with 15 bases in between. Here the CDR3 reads CSVGVSRENTEAFF. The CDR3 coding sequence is TGCAGCGTAGGCGTAAGCAGGGAGAACACTGAAGCTTTCTTT. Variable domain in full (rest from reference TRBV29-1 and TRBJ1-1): SAVISQKPSRDICQRGTSLTIQCQVDSQVTMMFWYRQQPGQSLTLIATANQGSEATYESGFVIDKFPISRPNLTFSTLTVSNMSPEDSSIYLCSVGVSRENTEAFFGQGTRLTVV.

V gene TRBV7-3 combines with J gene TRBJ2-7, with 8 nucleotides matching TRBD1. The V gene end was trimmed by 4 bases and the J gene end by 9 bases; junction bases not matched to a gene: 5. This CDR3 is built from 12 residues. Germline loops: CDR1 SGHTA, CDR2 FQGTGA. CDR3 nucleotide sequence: TGTGCCAGCAGCTCGACAGGGGTAGTGCAGTACTTC. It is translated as CASSSTGVVQYF.